The 20 T cell receptor beta chains presented below share a single source sample, sequenced in a study of blood T cell repertoires in COVID-19 (dated by TCRdb to 2018 to 2021). Libraries were constructed by the immunoSEQ multiplex PCR assay. In its TCRdb copy, this immuneACCESS table keeps in-frame sequences only and misses some clones. Where compared with another copy, unresolved V genes explain less than half of these, and the others have no known cause. The sample profile shows 400,000 to 550,000 clones; about 89% of them were found once. The ten most abundant clones make up more than 4% of the sample. Sequencing was carried out using peripheral blood. These receptors were collected from a woman in her 30s with acute or convalescent COVID-19.

The rearrangement uses TRBV30 and TRBJ1-3; D is possibly TRBD1 (5 bases). The V end was cut by 4 bases, the J end by 3 bases, with 16 bases between. Germline V gives CDR1 GTSNPN, CDR2 SVGIG (reference sequence). The length of the CDR3 is 15 residues. The CDR3 region has the DNA TGTGCCTGGAAGCTGGCCCAGGGACTTGGAAACACCATATATTTT. It encodes CAWKLAQGLGNTIYF. Full variable domain (remainder filled in from reference TRBV30 and TRBJ1-3): SQTIHQWPATLVQPVGSPLSLECTVEGTSNPNLYWYRQAAGRGLQLLFYSVGIGQISSEVPQNLSASRPQDRQFILSSKKLLLSDSGFYLCAWKLAQGLGNTIYFGEGSWLTVV.

This chain joins TRBV5-1 and TRBJ2-6; 11 bases align to TRBD1. CDR3 size: 18 residues. The germline V gene encodes CDR1 SGHRS and CDR2 YFSETQ. V lost 6 bases and J lost 3; bases outside the gene matches: 11. CDR3 sequence: CASTSDGQGAVGANVLTF. The DNA of the CDR3 is TGCGCCAGCACCTCAGACGGACAGGGGGCGGTTGGGGCCAACGTCCTGACTTTC.

The chain carries TRBV6-5 and TRBJ2-2; D possibly corresponds to TRBD1 (6 bases). Deletions cut 7 bases from V and 1 base from J, with 10 bases between. This CDR3 is 14 amino acids long. From germline, CDR1 is MNHEY and CDR2 SVGAGI. The CDR3 DNA reads as TGTGCCAGCACCCCGGGACAGAACACCGGGGAGCTGTTTTTT. This sequence encodes CASTPGQNTGELFF.

V and J are TRBV6-5 and TRBJ2-7; D may be TRBD2 (5 bases). CDR3 size: 14 residues. Trimming left V 4 bases short and J 3 bases short, with 13 bases between. Germline values: CDR1 MNHEY, CDR2 SVGAGI. CDR3 sequence reads: CASSSEAGDYEQYF. DNA for the CDR3: TGTGCCAGCAGTTCCGAAGCCGGGGACTACGAGCAGTACTTC.

V gene TRBV19 combines with J gene TRBJ1-2; 7 bases line up with TRBD1. Germline CDR1 is LNHDA and CDR2 is SQIVND (reference sequence). CDR3 size: 13 residues. The trim removed 6 bases at V and 6 bases at J, leaving 7 bases unmatched. In nucleotides, the CDR3 is TGTGCCAGTAGAGGAGACAGGGACCATGGCTACACCTTC. It codes for CASRGDRDHGYTF.

The chain employs TRBV30 and TRBJ2-3; 7 nucleotides match TRBD1. V lost 8 bases, J lost 2 bases, and 4 bases stayed unmatched. Germline values: CDR1 GTSNPN, CDR2 SVGIG (reference sequence). This CDR3 spans 12 amino acids. The CDR3 is CAGTDYTDTQYF. The CDR3 DNA is TGTGCCGGGACAGATTACACAGATACGCAGTATTTT.

The chain recombines TRBV11-2 with TRBJ2-5; D is possibly TRBD2 (5 bases). CDR1 is SGHAT, CDR2 FQNNGV, per germline. CDR3 length: 15 amino acids. Trimming stripped 6 bases from V and 1 base from J, with 15 bases between. The CDR3 protein is CASRKPGRVQETQYF. The DNA of the CDR3 is TGTGCCAGCAGAAAACCGGGGAGAGTCCAAGAGACCCAGTACTTC.

The chain combines TRBV20-1 with TRBJ1-1; D unclear. The V end was cut by 5 bases, the J end by 10 bases, with 14 bases between. CDR3 length: 11 amino acids. Germline V CDR1 and CDR2: DFQATT, SNEGSKA (reference sequence). For the CDR3, the DNA is TGCAGTGCTTTATCGTCGCTCGGAGCTTTCTTT. Encoded protein: CSALSSLGAFF.

The chain couples TRBV6-2 or TRBV6-3 to TRBJ2-2; TRBD1 is a possible D gene (6 bases). V was trimmed by 2 bases and J by 1 base, leaving 11 bases between them. Germline V gene lookup returns CDR1 MNHEY and CDR2 SVGEGT. The CDR3 covers 16 residues. The CDR3 DNA follows: TGTGCCAGCAGTTACCTTTCACAGGGGAACACCGGGGAGCTGTTTTTT. Its translation is CASSYLSQGNTGELFF.

This chain connects TRBV4-1 to TRBJ1-1; D is ambiguous. Germline-derived CDR1 and CDR2 are MGHRA and YSYEKL. V was trimmed by 3 bases and J by 6 bases, leaving 14 bases between them. CDR3 length: 14 residues. CDR3 bases: TGCGCCAGCAGCCACCCCGGTGGTTTCGCTGAAGCTTTCTTT. This sequence encodes CASSHPGGFAEAFF.

The chain has TRBV11-2 and TRBJ2-4, with a possible D match to TRBD2 (7 bases). The V gene's germline CDR1 is SGHAT and CDR2 FQNNGV. Deletions cut 5 bases from V and 6 bases from J, with 23 bases between. The CDR3 is made up of 17 amino acids. The CDR3 nucleotides are TGTGCCAGCAGCACCGACGCTTGGGGGGGGGCCCGAAACATTCAGTACTTC. Protein product: CASSTDAWGGARNIQYF.

The chain is built from TRBV6-5 and TRBJ2-6, with TRBD1 as a possible D gene (6 bases). This CDR3 has 14 amino acids. Germline V lookup: CDR1 MNHEY, CDR2 SVGAGI. With 8 bases removed from V and 4 bases from J, the gap between germline ends came to 12 bases. This CDR3 is CASAGTTGANVLTF. The CDR3 DNA reads as TGTGCCAGCGCCGGGACAACGGGGGCCAACGTCCTGACTTTC.

The chain combines TRBV25-1 with TRBJ1-6; no firm D call. CDR1 is MGHDK and CDR2 is SYGVNS in the germline V gene. CDR3 length: 14 residues. Trimming took 1 base from V and 5 from J, leaving 6 bases between them. CDR3 region: CASSELADNSPLHF. The DNA of the CDR3 is TGTGCCAGCAGTGAATTAGCGGATAATTCACCCCTCCACTTT.

In this sample, this clone turned up once. The genes are TRBV5-4 and TRBJ2-7; TRBD1 matches at 11 bases. Germline CDR1 is SGHNT and CDR2 is YYREEE (reference sequence). The CDR3 covers 16 residues. Germline trimming cut 5 bases from V and 7 bases from J; bases unmatched to any gene: 14. CDR3 sequence (DNA): TGTGCCAGCAGACCCGGGACGGGACAGGGGGGTCGGGAGCAGTACTTC. Its translation: CASRPGTGQGGREQYF.

This chain links TRBV5-1 with TRBJ2-3; TRBD2 might be the D (5 bases). V lost 1 base and J 2 bases, leaving 8 bases between the germline ends. Germline V lookup: CDR1 SGHRS, CDR2 YFSETQ. The CDR3 covers 14 residues. As DNA, the CDR3 is TGCGCCAGCAGCTTGCCCGGACTCACAGATACGCAGTATTTT. Translated, it gives CASSLPGLTDTQYF.

The gene calls are TRBV13 and TRBJ2-3; no reliable D call. CDR1 is PRHDT and CDR2 is FYEKMQ in the germline V gene (reference sequence). Trimming pared 2 bases from V and 1 base from J, leaving 10 bases between. The CDR3 length is 15 residues. The CDR3 nucleotides are TGTGCCAGCAGCTTAAGCCACCCCGGCACAGATACGCAGTATTTT. Its translation: CASSLSHPGTDTQYF.

This chain joins TRBV15 and TRBJ1-2; D is unclear. Germline CDR1 reads LNHNV; CDR2 reads YYDKDF (reference sequence). The CDR3 spans 13 residues. Trimming pared 6 bases from V and 0 bases from J, leaving 8 bases between. CDR3 DNA sequence: TGTGCCACCAGAGACATCCCTAACTATGGCTACACCTTC. Its protein is CATRDIPNYGYTF.

The chain links TRBV27 to TRBJ2-3; TRBD2 is a possible D gene (7 bases). The germline gives CDR1 MNHEY, CDR2 SMNVEV (reference sequence). The V gene lost 8 bases and the J gene lost 3 bases, with 18 bases spanning the gap. This CDR3 region has 15 residues. In DNA, the CDR3 is TGTGCCAGCCGACTGGGGGGGGGCCTAACAGATACGCAGTATTTT. Encoded protein: CASRLGGGLTDTQYF.

The V call is TRBV9, the J call TRBJ2-3; no clear D gene. The CDR3 totals 13 residues. Germline V lookup: CDR1 SGDLS, CDR2 YYNGEE. V gave up 5 bases and J gave up 0 bases, with 7 bases separating them. CDR3 DNA: TGTGCCAGCAGAGACGGGAGCACAGATACGCAGTATTTT. It specifies CASRDGSTDTQYF.

The chain has TRBV7-6 and TRBJ1-2; 7 nucleotides line up with TRBD1. J was trimmed by 0 bases and V by 6 bases; bases with no gene match: 7. The length of the CDR3 is 15 residues. The germline gives CDR1 SGHVS, CDR2 FNYEAQ. CDR3 loop: CASRQRDSPNYGYTF. The CDR3 nucleotides are TGTGCCAGCAGACAACGGGACAGTCCTAACTATGGCTACACCTTC.